Below, 8 T cell receptor beta chains from the same sample are listed, as sequenced in a study of T cells in localized non-small cell lung cancer. Assay used: immunoSEQ multiplex PCR; TCRdb lists only in-frame clones, some missing. This sample has 25,000 or so clones, with 82% found just once. Material: peripheral blood, obtained before any cancer treatment. These receptor sequences come from a woman aged 35-75 years with stage I lung adenocarcinoma.

The chain has TRBV4-3 and TRBJ2-7; 8 bases match TRBD1. J gave up 2 bases and V 0 bases, and 12 bases lay outside the gene matches. Per the germline V gene, CDR1 is LGHNA and CDR2 is YSLEER. The CDR3 consists of 18 residues. The DNA for the CDR3 is TGCGCCAGCAGCCAAGATTGGGCCTCGGACAGGGTGACCTACGAGCAGTACTTC. Translation: CASSQDWASDRVTYEQYF.

The gene calls are TRBV20-1 and TRBJ1-1; 7 bases map to TRBD1. Germline V gene data show CDR1 as DFQATT and CDR2 as SNEGSKA (reference sequence). The junction had 4 bases not matched to a gene; V was cut back by 7 bases and J by 5 bases. This CDR3 is 11 amino acids long. The CDR3 is CSGQGKTEAFF. The CDR3 DNA reads as TGCAGTGGACAGGGTAAGACTGAAGCTTTCTTT.

This clone was seen once. The rearrangement joins TRBV4-1 to TRBJ2-7, with D possibly being TRBD1 or TRBD2 (6 bases each). The CDR3 covers 15 residues. Deletions cut 4 bases from V and 3 bases from J, with 16 bases between. Germline CDR1 is MGHRA and CDR2 is YSYEKL. The CDR3 DNA reads TGCGCCAGCAGCCCTAGGGGGACTGGAAACTACGAGCAGTACTTC. This translates into CASSPRGTGNYEQYF.

The CDR3 coding sequence is TGTGCCAGCAGCCCGAATACAGGGATCTACGAGCAGTACTTC. Encoded protein: CASSPNTGIYEQYF. V is TRBV7-9 and J is TRBJ2-7; a weak D match, TRBD1 (6 bases). This CDR3 has 14 amino acids. Germline loops: CDR1 SEHNR, CDR2 FQNEAQ (reference sequence). V was clipped by 5 bases and J by 3 bases, with 14 bases between them.

The chain recombines TRBV6-1 with TRBJ1-3; D remains unclear. There are 13 residues in the CDR3. Trimming took off 3 bases at V and 5 bases at J, with 8 bases between the two ends. CDR1 and CDR2 from the germline V gene are MNHNS and SASEGT. In nucleotides, the CDR3 is TGTGCCAGCAGTGAGTCAGACCGAAACACCATATATTTT. Amino acids: CASSESDRNTIYF.

The chain joins TRBV19 to TRBJ2-3, with TRBD2 matching over 8 bases. CDR3 length: 15 residues. Per germline, CDR1 LNHDA and CDR2 SQIVND (reference sequence). V trimming: 5 bases; J trimming: 11 bases; junction bases outside the gene matches: 15. The CDR3 DNA sequence: TGTGCCAGTAGTCCCGCCCGCGGGGGGCACGCACAGCAGTATTTT. Protein sequence: CASSPARGGHAQQYF.

The rearrangement links TRBV5-4 to TRBJ2-7; TRBD1 matches 9 bases. CDR3 length: 15 residues. Looked up from germline, CDR1 is SGHNT and CDR2 is YYREEE (reference sequence). The ends lost 4 bases at V and 2 bases at J; junction bases unmatched: 7. CDR3 loop: CASSAGQGGTYEQYF. The CDR3 region has the DNA TGTGCCAGCAGCGCGGGACAGGGTGGTACCTACGAGCAGTACTTC.

The chain joins TRBV6-5 to TRBJ2-2, with D possibly TRBD1 on 6 matching bases. Trimming took off 6 bases at V and 4 bases at J, with 15 bases between the two ends. This CDR3 is 15 amino acids long. Germline CDR1 and CDR2: MNHEY and SVGAGI. The CDR3 nucleotides are TGTGCCAGCAGGCTACAGGGTCCCTTCACCGGGGAGCTGTTTTTT. Protein: CASRLQGPFTGELFF.